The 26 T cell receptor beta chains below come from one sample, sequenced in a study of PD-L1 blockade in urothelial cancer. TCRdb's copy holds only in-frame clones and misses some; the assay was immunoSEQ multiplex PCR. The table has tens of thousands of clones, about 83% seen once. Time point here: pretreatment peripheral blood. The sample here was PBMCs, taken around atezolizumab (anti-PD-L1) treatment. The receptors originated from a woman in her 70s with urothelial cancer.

CDR3 DNA: TGCGCCAGCCGAATACAGGGGTCGGGTTCACCCCTCCACTTT. Its translation is CASRIQGSGSPLHF. The V gene is TRBV5-1, the J gene TRBJ1-6, with 7 bases lining up with TRBD1. The V gene's germline CDR1 is SGHRS and CDR2 YFSETQ. This CDR3 region has 14 residues. V trimming: 7 bases; J trimming: 9 bases; junction bases outside the gene matches: 10.

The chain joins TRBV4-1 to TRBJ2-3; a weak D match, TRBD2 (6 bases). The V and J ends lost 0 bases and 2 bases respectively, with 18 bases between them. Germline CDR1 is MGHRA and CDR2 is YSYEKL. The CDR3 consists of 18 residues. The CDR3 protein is CASSQDPPGAGPTDTQYF. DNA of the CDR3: TGCGCCAGCAGCCAAGACCCCCCCGGGGCGGGACCCACAGATACGCAGTATTTT.

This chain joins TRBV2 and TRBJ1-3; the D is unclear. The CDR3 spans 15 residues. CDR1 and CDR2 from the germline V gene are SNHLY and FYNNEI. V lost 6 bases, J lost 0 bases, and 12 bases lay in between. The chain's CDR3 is CASRYSWISGNTIYF. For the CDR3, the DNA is TGTGCCAGCAGATACAGCTGGATCTCTGGAAACACCATATATTTT.

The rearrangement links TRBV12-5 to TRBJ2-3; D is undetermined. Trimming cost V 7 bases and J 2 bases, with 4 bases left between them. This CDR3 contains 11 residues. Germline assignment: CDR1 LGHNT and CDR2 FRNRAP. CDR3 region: CASALTDTQYF. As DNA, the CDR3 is TGTGCTAGTGCTCTCACAGATACGCAGTATTTT.

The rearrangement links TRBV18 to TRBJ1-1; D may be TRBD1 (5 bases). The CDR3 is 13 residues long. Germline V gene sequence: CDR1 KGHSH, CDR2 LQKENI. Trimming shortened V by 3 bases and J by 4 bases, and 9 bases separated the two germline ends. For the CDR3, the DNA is TGTGCCAGCTCACCGGGGAGGGGCACTGAAGCTTTCTTT. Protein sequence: CASSPGRGTEAFF.

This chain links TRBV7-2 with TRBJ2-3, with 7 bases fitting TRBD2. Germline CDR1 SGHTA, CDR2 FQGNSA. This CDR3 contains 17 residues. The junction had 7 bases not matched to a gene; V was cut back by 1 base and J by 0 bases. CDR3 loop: CASSLVPSGVSTDTQYF. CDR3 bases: TGTGCCAGCAGCTTAGTTCCTAGCGGAGTTAGCACAGATACGCAGTATTTT.

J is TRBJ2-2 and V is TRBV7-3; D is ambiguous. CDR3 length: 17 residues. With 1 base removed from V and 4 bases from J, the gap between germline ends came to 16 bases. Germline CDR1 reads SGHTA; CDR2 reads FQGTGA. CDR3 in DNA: TGTGCCAGCAGCTTAAGTGGCCGGGTACAATCCACCGGGGAGCTGTTTTTT. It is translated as CASSLSGRVQSTGELFF.

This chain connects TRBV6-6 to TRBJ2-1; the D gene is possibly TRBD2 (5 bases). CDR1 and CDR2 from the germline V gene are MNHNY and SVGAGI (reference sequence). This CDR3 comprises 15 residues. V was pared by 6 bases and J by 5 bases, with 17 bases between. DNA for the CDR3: TGTGCCAGCAGCCTACCGGGGATCCTTGACAATGAGCAGTTCTTC. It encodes CASSLPGILDNEQFF.

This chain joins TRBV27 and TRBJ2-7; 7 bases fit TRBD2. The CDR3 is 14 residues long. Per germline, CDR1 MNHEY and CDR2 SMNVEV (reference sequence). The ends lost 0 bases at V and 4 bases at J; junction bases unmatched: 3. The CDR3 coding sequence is TGTGCCAGCAGTTTATCTTGGGGAGGGTACGAGCAGTACTTC. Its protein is CASSLSWGGYEQYF.

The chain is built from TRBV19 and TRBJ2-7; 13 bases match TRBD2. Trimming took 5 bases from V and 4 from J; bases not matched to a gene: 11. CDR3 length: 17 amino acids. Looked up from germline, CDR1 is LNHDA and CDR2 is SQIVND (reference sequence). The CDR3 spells CASSSRLAGGRRYEQYF. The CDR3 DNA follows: TGTGCCAGTAGTTCAAGACTAGCGGGAGGAAGACGGTACGAGCAGTACTTC.

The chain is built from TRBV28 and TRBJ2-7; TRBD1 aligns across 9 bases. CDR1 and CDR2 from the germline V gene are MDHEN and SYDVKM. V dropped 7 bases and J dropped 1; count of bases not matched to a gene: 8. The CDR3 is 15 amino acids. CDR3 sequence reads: CASTMGTGQSYEQYF. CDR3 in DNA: TGTGCCAGCACTATGGGGACAGGGCAGTCCTACGAGCAGTACTTC.

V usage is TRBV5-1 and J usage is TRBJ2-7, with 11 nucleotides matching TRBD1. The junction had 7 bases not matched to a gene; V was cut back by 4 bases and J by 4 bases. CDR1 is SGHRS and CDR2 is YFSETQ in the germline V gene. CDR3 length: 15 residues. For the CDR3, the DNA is TGCGCCAGCAGCGAAGGACAGGGGGCGCGGTACGAGCAGTACTTC. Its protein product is CASSEGQGARYEQYF.

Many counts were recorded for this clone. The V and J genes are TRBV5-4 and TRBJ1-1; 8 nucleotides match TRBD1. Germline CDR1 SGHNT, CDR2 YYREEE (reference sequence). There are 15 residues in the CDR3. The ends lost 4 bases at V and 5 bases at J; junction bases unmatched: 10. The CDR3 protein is CASSRGDRSGTEAFF. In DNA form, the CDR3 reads TGTGCCAGCAGCCGAGGGGACAGGAGTGGAACTGAAGCTTTCTTT.

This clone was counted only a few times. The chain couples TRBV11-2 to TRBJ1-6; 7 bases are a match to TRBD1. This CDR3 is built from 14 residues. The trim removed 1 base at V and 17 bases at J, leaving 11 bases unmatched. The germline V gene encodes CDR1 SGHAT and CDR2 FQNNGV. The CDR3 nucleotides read TGTGCCAGCAGCTTAGGTGTCAGGGGGGAATATGTCCACTTT. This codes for CASSLGVRGEYVHF.

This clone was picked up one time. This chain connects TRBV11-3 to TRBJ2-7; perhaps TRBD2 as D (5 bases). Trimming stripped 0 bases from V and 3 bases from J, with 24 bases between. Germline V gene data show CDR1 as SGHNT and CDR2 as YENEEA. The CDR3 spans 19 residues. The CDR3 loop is CASSLDWENCGPENYEQYF. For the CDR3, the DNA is TGTGCCAGCAGCTTAGATTGGGAGAACTGCGGGCCGGAAAACTACGAGCAGTACTTC.

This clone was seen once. The CDR3 sequence: CASSLSRGAEAFF. In DNA form, the CDR3 reads TGTGCCAGCAGCTTATCCAGGGGAGCTGAAGCTTTCTTT. The chain is built from TRBV7-2 and TRBJ1-1; perhaps TRBD1 as D (6 bases). This CDR3 comprises 13 residues. Germline CDR1 reads SGHTA; CDR2 reads FQGNSA. Between the trimmed V and J ends, which lost 2 bases and 6 bases, there was a span of 10 bases. Based on the CDR3 plus reference TRBV7-2 and TRBJ1-1, the full variable domain is GAGVSQSPSNKVTEKGKDVELRCDPISGHTALYWYRQSLGQGLEFLIYFQGNSAPDKSGLPSDRFSAERTGGSVSTLTIQRTQQEDSAVYLCASSLSRGAEAFFGQGTRLTVV.

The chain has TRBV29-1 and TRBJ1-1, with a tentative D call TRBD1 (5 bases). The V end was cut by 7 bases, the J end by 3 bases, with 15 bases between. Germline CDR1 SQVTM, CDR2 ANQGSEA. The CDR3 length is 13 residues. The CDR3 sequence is CSAQVGGDTEAFF. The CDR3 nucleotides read TGCAGCGCTCAAGTTGGAGGGGACACTGAAGCTTTCTTT.

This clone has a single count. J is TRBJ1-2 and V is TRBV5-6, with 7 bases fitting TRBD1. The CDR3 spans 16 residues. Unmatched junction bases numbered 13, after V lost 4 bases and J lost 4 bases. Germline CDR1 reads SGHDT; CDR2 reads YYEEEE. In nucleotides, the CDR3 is TGTGCCAGCAGCCGCCGGGACAGTCCCGCATTCTATGGCTACACCTTC. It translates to CASSRRDSPAFYGYTF.

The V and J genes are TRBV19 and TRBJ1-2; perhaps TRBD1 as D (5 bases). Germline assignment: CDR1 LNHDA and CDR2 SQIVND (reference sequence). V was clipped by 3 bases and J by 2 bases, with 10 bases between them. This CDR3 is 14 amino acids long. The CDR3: CASSITGRNYGYTF. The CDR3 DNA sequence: TGTGCCAGTAGTATTACAGGCAGAAACTATGGCTACACCTTC.

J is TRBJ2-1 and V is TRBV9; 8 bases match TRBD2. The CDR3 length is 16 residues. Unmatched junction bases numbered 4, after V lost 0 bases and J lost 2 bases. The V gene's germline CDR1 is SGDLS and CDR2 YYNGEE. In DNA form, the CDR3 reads TGTGCCAGCAGCGTAGCCGGGACTAGTGCCTACAATGAGCAGTTCTTC. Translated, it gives CASSVAGTSAYNEQFF.

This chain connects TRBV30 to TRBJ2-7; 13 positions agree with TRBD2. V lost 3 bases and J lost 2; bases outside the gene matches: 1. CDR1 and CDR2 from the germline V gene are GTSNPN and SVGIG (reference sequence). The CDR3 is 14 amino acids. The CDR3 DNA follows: TGTGCCTGGAGGACTAGCGGGGGGACCTACGAGCAGTACTTC. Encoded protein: CAWRTSGGTYEQYF.

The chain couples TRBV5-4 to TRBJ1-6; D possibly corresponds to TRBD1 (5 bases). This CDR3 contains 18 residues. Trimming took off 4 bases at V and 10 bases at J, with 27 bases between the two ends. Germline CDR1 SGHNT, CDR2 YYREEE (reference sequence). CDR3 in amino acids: CASSLWGRTGRANSPLHF. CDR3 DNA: TGTGCCAGCAGCCTTTGGGGCCGCACGGGCAGGGCAAACTCACCCCTCCACTTT. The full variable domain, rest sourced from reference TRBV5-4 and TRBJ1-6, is ETGVTQSPTHLIKTRGQQVTLRCSSQSGHNTVSWYQQALGQGPQFIFQYYREEENGRGNFPPRFSGLQFPNYSSELNVNALELDDSALYLCASSLWGRTGRANSPLHFGNGTRLTVT.

Here the CDR3 reads CASSEQASNYGYTF. The CDR3 DNA sequence: TGTGCCAGTAGTGAGCAGGCATCTAACTATGGCTACACCTTC. This chain connects TRBV19 to TRBJ1-2, with no clear D. Germline CDR1 LNHDA, CDR2 SQIVND (reference sequence). V was cut by 5 bases and J by 0 bases, with 10 bases left in between. The CDR3 has 14 amino acids.

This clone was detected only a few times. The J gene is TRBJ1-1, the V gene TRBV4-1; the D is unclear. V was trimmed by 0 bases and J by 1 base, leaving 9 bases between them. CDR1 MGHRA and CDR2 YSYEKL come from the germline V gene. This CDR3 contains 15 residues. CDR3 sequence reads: CASSQDPGGNTEAFF. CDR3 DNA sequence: TGCGCCAGCAGCCAAGATCCGGGAGGGAACACTGAAGCTTTCTTT.

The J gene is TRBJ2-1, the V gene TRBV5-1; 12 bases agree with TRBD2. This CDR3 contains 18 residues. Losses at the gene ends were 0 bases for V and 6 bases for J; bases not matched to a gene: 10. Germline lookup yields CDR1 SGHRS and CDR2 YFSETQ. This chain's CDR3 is CASSLERTSGVIFNEQFF. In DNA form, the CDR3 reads TGCGCCAGCAGCTTGGAGCGGACTAGCGGGGTTATTTTCAATGAGCAGTTCTTC.

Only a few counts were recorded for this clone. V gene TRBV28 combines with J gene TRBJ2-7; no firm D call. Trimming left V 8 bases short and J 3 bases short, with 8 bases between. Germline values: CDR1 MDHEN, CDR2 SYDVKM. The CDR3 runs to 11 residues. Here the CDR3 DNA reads TGTGCCAGCCGAGTCGACTACGAGCAGTACTTC. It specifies CASRVDYEQYF.